This record concerns one TCR beta chain sequence. The data stem from a study of blood T cell repertoires in COVID-19. Study overall: PBMCs, B-cell-depleted T cells, or T cells provided the cDNA or gDNA that made up the material.

Sequencing was performed with immunoSEQ multiplex PCR; in TCRdb, only in-frame clones are kept and a portion is missing. The sample carries some 87,000 clones, 65% to 85% recorded once. The V and J ends lost 3 bases and 6 bases respectively, with 15 bases between them. CDR1 is LNHNV and CDR2 is YYDKDF in the germline V gene (reference sequence). CDR3 size: 15 residues. The TCR sequence derives from an elderly man with active or convalescent COVID-19. The J gene is TRBJ2-1, the V gene TRBV15; D perhaps matches TRBD2 (5 bases). The sequencing input was peripheral blood. This CDR3 reads CATSRRRGTANEQFF. CDR3 nucleotides: TGTGCCACCAGCAGGCGACGGGGAACTGCCAATGAGCAGTTCTTC. The full variable domain, rest sourced from reference TRBV15 and TRBJ2-1, is DAMVIQNPRYQVTQFGKPVTLSCSQTLNHNVMYWYQQKSSQAPKLLFHYYDKDFNNEADTPDNFQSRRPNTSFCFLDIRSPGLGDTAMYLCATSRRRGTANEQFFGPGTRLTVL.